Sequencing of this T cell receptor (beta chain) was carried out in a study of OX40 agonist ivuxolimab in advanced cancers. Unmatched junction bases numbered 8, after V lost 7 bases and J lost 6 bases. The CDR3 sequence is 13 residues long. Looked up from germline, CDR1 is SEHNR and CDR2 is FQNEAQ (reference sequence). Generated by immunoSEQ multiplex PCR, the TCRdb table keeps only in-frame clones and is missing some. The table records about 77,000 clones, roughly 84% of them present only once. The chain uses TRBV7-9 and TRBJ1-1; 7 bases line up with TRBD1. The origin of this receptor is an adult with an advanced solid tumor such as melanoma, head and neck, liver or kidney cancer. This material consisted of CD4+ or CD8+ T cells sorted from blood, taken in a trial of the OX40 agonist ivuxolimab. This CDR3 reads CASTQAGGSEAFF. The CDR3 nucleotides read TGTGCCAGCACCCAGGCAGGGGGATCTGAAGCTTTCTTT.